These 20 T cell receptor beta chains were all obtained from the same sample, sequenced in a study of T cell responses to AZD1222 COVID-19 vaccine. The table came from immunoSEQ multiplex PCR; TCRdb's copy has only in-frame clones and leaves some out. Of 150,000 to 170,000 clones in the sample, about nine tenths were seen once. Sequencing used peripheral blood, obtained on day 0 of AZD1222 vaccination. These receptors all come from an adult in good health.

The rearrangement links TRBV18 to TRBJ2-2, with a tentative D call TRBD1 (6 bases). CDR1 KGHSH and CDR2 LQKENI come from the germline V gene. Trimming shortened V by 4 bases and J by 1 base, and 10 bases separated the two germline ends. The length of the CDR3 is 15 residues. CDR3 DNA sequence: TGTGCCAGCTCACGCCAGGGGAAGAACACCGGGGAGCTGTTTTTT. Its protein product is CASSRQGKNTGELFF.

The V call is TRBV3-1 (or the pseudogene TRBV3-2), the J call TRBJ2-5; 7 bases fit TRBD1. The ends lost 3 bases at V and 2 bases at J; junction bases unmatched: 3. CDR3 length equals 14 residues. Germline loops: CDR1 LGHDT, CDR2 YNNKEL (reference sequence). In nucleotides, the CDR3 is TGTGCCAGCAGCCAGGGACAGTATCAAGAGACCCAGTACTTC. It translates to CASSQGQYQETQYF.

This sequence joins TRBV12-3 or TRBV12-4 and TRBJ2-7, with 9 bases lining up with TRBD1. This CDR3 is built from 13 residues. V was clipped by 3 bases and J by 6 bases; unmatched bases: 3. The chain's CDR3 is CASSLGQGFEQYF. CDR3 DNA: TGTGCCAGCAGTTTGGGACAGGGCTTCGAGCAGTACTTC.

The chain recombines TRBV13 with TRBJ2-1, with 8 bases that match TRBD1. The V gene end was trimmed by 8 bases and the J gene end by 7 bases; junction bases not matched to a gene: 10. Germline V gives CDR1 PRHDT, CDR2 FYEKMQ (reference sequence). The CDR3 sequence is 14 residues long. CDR3 sequence (DNA): TGTGCCAGCTCTAAGGACAGGGCGGGGAATGAGCAGTTCTTC. Its translation: CASSKDRAGNEQFF.

V usage is TRBV4-1 and J usage is TRBJ2-3; 12 bases map to TRBD2. The V gene's germline CDR1 is MGHRA and CDR2 YSYEKL. The junction had 5 bases not matched to a gene; V was cut back by 1 base and J by 6 bases. This CDR3 spans 16 amino acids. The CDR3 DNA reads as TGCGCCAGCAGCCAAGCCGGGACTAGCGGGTCGGATACGCAGTATTTT. It encodes CASSQAGTSGSDTQYF.

The J gene is TRBJ2-1, the V gene TRBV19; weak D call: TRBD1 (6 bases). This CDR3 spans 13 amino acids. Germline V lookup: CDR1 LNHDA, CDR2 SQIVND (reference sequence). V lost 1 base and J lost 6, with 7 bases in between. In DNA form, the CDR3 reads TGTGCCAGTAGTATAGTACAGGGCAATGAGCAGTTCTTC. Translation gives CASSIVQGNEQFF. The variable domain in full, with the rest retrieved from reference TRBV19 and TRBJ2-1, is DGGITQSPKYLFRKEGQNVTLSCEQNLNHDAMYWYRQDPGQGLRLIYYSQIVNDFQKGDIAEGYSVSREKKESFPLTVTSAQKNPTAFYLCASSIVQGNEQFFGPGTRLTVL.

V gene TRBV5-6 combines with J gene TRBJ2-5; 15 bases align to TRBD2. The CDR3 runs 15 residues. V was clipped by 4 bases and J by 7 bases; unmatched bases: 5. Germline values: CDR1 SGHDT, CDR2 YYEEEE. In DNA, the CDR3 is TGTGCCAGCAGCGGGACTAGCGGGGGGACAGGGACCCAGTACTTC. This gives the protein CASSGTSGGTGTQYF.

There are a few counts of this clone. CDR3 DNA sequence: TGTGCCAGTAGTCAAAATTACAGGGGTTCTGAAAAACTGTTTTTT. Its translation: CASSQNYRGSEKLFF. J is TRBJ1-4 and V is TRBV19; TRBD1 matches 7 bases. Germline CDR1 is LNHDA and CDR2 is SQIVND (reference sequence). The CDR3 loop spans 15 amino acids. With 5 bases clipped from V and 7 bases from J, the junction kept 10 bases outside the gene matches.

The chain uses TRBV3-1 (or the pseudogene TRBV3-2) and TRBJ1-4; tentative D call: TRBD1 (6 bases). Trimming removed 4 bases at V and 0 bases at J, with 9 bases between. The CDR3 is 15 amino acids. From germline, CDR1 is LGHDT and CDR2 YNNKEL (reference sequence). CDR3 loop: CASSPGATTNEKLFF. DNA of the CDR3: TGTGCCAGCAGCCCAGGGGCTACAACTAATGAAAAACTGTTTTTT.

CDR3: CSASTGTGGDGYTF. The CDR3 coding sequence is TGCAGTGCTAGTACGGGGACAGGGGGCGACGGCTACACCTTC. The gene calls are TRBV20-1 and TRBJ1-2; 12 bases map to TRBD1. This CDR3 has 14 residues. J gave up 8 bases and V 3 bases, and 7 bases lay outside the gene matches. Germline loops: CDR1 DFQATT, CDR2 SNEGSKA (reference sequence).

The rearrangement links TRBV28 to TRBJ1-5; 9 bases match TRBD1. CDR1 is MDHEN and CDR2 is SYDVKM in the germline V gene. V lost 5 bases, J lost 0 bases, and 11 bases stayed unmatched. The CDR3 is made up of 18 amino acids. The CDR3 sequence is CASSNPGQGRSSNQPQHF. The DNA of the CDR3 is TGTGCCAGCAGTAACCCGGGACAGGGAAGGAGTAGCAATCAGCCCCAGCATTTT.

The rearrangement joins TRBV6-5 to TRBJ1-1; 8 nucleotides align to TRBD1. The V and J ends lost 7 bases and 9 bases, in that order; junction bases with no gene match: 13. Germline assignment: CDR1 MNHEY and CDR2 SVGAGI. The CDR3 length is 14 residues. This chain's CDR3 is CASKPAGGVVKAFF. The CDR3 nucleotides read TGTGCCAGCAAACCAGCAGGGGGCGTCGTAAAAGCTTTCTTT.

The J gene is TRBJ2-2, the V gene TRBV5-1; TRBD2 aligns across 9 bases. The CDR3 totals 16 residues. Trimming removed 6 bases from V and 4 bases from J; junction bases left unmatched: 10. Germline V lookup: CDR1 SGHRS, CDR2 YFSETQ. The CDR3 reads CASTVGGGAATGELFF. The CDR3 coding sequence is TGCGCCAGCACCGTAGGCGGGGGGGCAGCCACCGGGGAGCTGTTTTTT.

J is TRBJ1-2 and V is TRBV5-6, with D perhaps matching TRBD1 (5 bases). The germline gives CDR1 SGHDT, CDR2 YYEEEE. V was clipped by 7 bases and J by 2 bases, with 15 bases between them. This CDR3 comprises 14 residues. The CDR3 DNA is TGTGCCAGCGGGCCTTATGGGACGAACTATGGCTACACCTTC. Protein: CASGPYGTNYGYTF.

The chain links TRBV27 to TRBJ2-2, with D unresolved. The V end was cut by 8 bases, the J end by 4 bases, with 11 bases between. The CDR3 consists of 13 residues. The germline V gene has CDR1 MNHEY and CDR2 SMNVEV (reference sequence). CDR3 nucleotides: TGTGCCAGCCTCGCCCGGCCCACCGGGGAGCTGTTTTTT. Translated: CASLARPTGELFF.

V gene TRBV29-1 combines with J gene TRBJ2-7; 8 bases match TRBD1. Germline V gene sequence: CDR1 SQVTM, CDR2 ANQGSEA. The CDR3 is 16 amino acids. Unmatched junction bases numbered 10, after V lost 0 bases and J lost 3 bases. CDR3 region: CSVEEPMGQEDYEQYF. The CDR3 region has the DNA TGCAGCGTTGAAGAGCCAATGGGACAGGAGGACTACGAGCAGTACTTC.

This sequence joins TRBV5-1 and TRBJ2-1; either TRBD1 or TRBD2 may supply D (6 bases each). Germline assignment: CDR1 SGHRS and CDR2 YFSETQ. V dropped 1 base and J dropped 2 bases, with 10 bases sitting between them. The CDR3 covers 15 residues. The CDR3 spells CASSLLGGTYNEQFF. The CDR3 coding sequence is TGCGCCAGCAGCTTGTTAGGGGGGACCTACAATGAGCAGTTCTTC.

The DNA for the CDR3 is TGTGCCAGCAGCTTAGGGTTCGTCGGGCTGAGCGAGCAGTACTTC. This gives the protein CASSLGFVGLSEQYF. The chain is built from TRBV7-3 and TRBJ2-7; no clear D gene. The germline CDR1 and CDR2 sequences are SGHTA and FQGTGA. This CDR3 contains 15 residues. V was trimmed by 2 bases and J by 6 bases, leaving 17 bases between them.

The chain uses TRBV11-3 and TRBJ2-7; D is unclear. The V and J ends lost 2 bases and 2 bases respectively, with 10 bases between them. Germline V gene lookup returns CDR1 SGHNT and CDR2 YENEEA. This CDR3 has 14 residues. In DNA, the CDR3 is TGTGCCAGCAGCTTATCAGGCAGTCCCTACGAGCAGTACTTC. Translation gives CASSLSGSPYEQYF.

This chain uses TRBV11-2 with TRBJ2-6, with D maybe TRBD1 (5 bases). The germline gives CDR1 SGHAT, CDR2 FQNNGV. This CDR3 comprises 19 residues. V was cut by 2 bases and J by 2 bases, with 19 bases left in between. The CDR3 nucleotides are TGTGCCAGCAGCTTAATTCGCCGACAGTTCTATCCTGGGGCCAACGTCCTGACTTTC. This sequence encodes CASSLIRRQFYPGANVLTF.